There are many counts of the clone carrying this T cell receptor beta chain. Antigen unknown. This specimen belongs to a study of identical twins. V lost 0 bases and J 9 bases, leaving 13 bases between the germline ends. The CDR3 has 15 amino acids. Per germline, CDR1 SGHRS and CDR2 YFSETQ. Broader study findings: Interpretation of the results relied on cross-sectional statistical analysis and not on following the same donors. Partial confounding of zero-insertion analyses by invariant MAIT and iNKT cells was possible. Within monozygotic twins, out-of-frame TCR alpha sharing was underestimated by the models.

TCRdb redid the calling of the 5' RACE reads with MiXCR, one entry per CDR3 protein. The sample contains about 100,000 distinct CDR3 sequences, about 6% of which appear only once. Sequenced sample: memory T cells sorted from blood. This TCR came from a woman aged 50 to 60 in good health. This chain connects TRBV5-1 to TRBJ1-6; perhaps TRBD1 as D (5 bases). DNA for the CDR3: TGCGCCAGCAGCTTGGCCTTAGGGGAGAGTTCACCCCTCCACTTT. It is translated as CASSLALGESSPLHF.